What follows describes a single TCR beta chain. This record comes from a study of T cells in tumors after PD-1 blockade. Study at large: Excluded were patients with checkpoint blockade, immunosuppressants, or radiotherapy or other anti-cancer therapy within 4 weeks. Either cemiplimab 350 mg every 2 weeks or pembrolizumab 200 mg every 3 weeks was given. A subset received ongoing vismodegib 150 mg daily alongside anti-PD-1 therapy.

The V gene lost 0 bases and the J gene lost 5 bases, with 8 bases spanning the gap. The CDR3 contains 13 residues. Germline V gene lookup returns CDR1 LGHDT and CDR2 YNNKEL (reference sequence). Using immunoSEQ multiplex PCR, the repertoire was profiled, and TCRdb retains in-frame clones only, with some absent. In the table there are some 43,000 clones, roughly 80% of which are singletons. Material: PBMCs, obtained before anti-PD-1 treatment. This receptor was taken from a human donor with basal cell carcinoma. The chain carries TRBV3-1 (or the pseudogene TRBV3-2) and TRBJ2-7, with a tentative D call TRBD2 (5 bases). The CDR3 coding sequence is TGTGCCAGCAGCCAAGATGGGAGAAACGAGCAGTACTTC. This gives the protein CASSQDGRNEQYF.